This T cell receptor beta chain was profiled in a study of blood T cell repertoires in COVID-19. Using immunoSEQ multiplex PCR, the repertoire was profiled, and TCRdb retains in-frame clones only, with some absent. The sample includes about 140,000 clones, around four fifths of them seen just once. The sequence was collected from a man aged 70-80 years who had been exposed to COVID-19. The sample consisted of PBMCs or T cells enriched from blood (not recorded which).

The CDR3 region has the DNA TGTGCCACCAGTGACCCCGGACTAGACTCCTACAATGAGCAGTTCTTC. Translated, it gives CATSDPGLDSYNEQFF. V is TRBV24-1 and J is TRBJ2-1; 7 bases fit TRBD2. In germline, CDR1 is KGHDR, CDR2 SFDVKD. Trimming at V came to 4 bases and at J to 0 bases, leaving 5 bases not matched to a gene. The CDR3 totals 16 residues.